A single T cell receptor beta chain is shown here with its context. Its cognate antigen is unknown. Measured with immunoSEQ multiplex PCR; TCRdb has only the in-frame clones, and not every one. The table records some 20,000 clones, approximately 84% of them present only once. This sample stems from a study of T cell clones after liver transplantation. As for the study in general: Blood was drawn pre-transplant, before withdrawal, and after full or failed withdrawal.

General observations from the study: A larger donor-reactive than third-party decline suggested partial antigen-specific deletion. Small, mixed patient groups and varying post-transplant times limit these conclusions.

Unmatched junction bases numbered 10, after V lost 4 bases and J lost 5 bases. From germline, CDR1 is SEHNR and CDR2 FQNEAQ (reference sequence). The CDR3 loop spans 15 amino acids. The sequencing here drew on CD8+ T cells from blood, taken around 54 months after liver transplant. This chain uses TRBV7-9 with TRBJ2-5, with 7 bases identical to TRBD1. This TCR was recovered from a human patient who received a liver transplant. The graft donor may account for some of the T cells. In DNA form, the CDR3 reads TGTGCCAGCAGCTCCCAACAGGGGTTGGGGGAGACCCAGTACTTC. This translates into CASSSQQGLGETQYF.